Here is one T cell receptor (beta chain) with its context. The data belong to a study of early T cells in non-severe SARS-CoV-2 infection. Study as a whole: The authors sequenced bulk RNA from unsorted whole blood, leaving chains unpaired.

CDR3 length: 14 residues. Trimming left V 3 bases short and J 4 bases short, with 15 bases between. Germline V lookup: CDR1 DFQATT, CDR2 SNEGSKA (reference sequence). Unique molecular identifier tags were affixed to discrete cDNA molecules. TCRdb re-called the 5' RACE reads with MiXCR, one entry per CDR3 protein. The table has approximately 37,000 distinct CDR3 sequences, roughly 7.9% seen once. The chain employs TRBV20-1 and TRBJ2-5; D might be TRBD1 (6 bases). The sample in question was whole blood, obtained at baseline. The origin of this receptor is an adult who was a healthcare worker with PCR-confirmed SARS-CoV-2 infection or an uninfected control (not recorded which). The chain's CDR3 is CSASNGGSVETQYF. CDR3 sequence (DNA): TGCAGTGCTAGTAATGGGGGCTCGGTAGAGACCCAGTACTTC.